This TCR beta chain emerged from a study of cytomegalovirus exposure and HLA in healthy donors. Notes on the study in general: Listed as cytomegalovirus-associated were 150 or so TCR beta chains.

60 Vbeta and 13 Jbeta primers were used in PCR. Generated by immunoSEQ multiplex PCR, the TCRdb table keeps only in-frame clones and is missing some. Recorded for this sample: 140,000 or so clones. A remark on this clone: Its antigen is undetermined.

Per germline, CDR1 LNHDA and CDR2 SQIVND (reference sequence). V dropped 2 bases and J dropped 0 bases, with 10 bases sitting between them. This CDR3 contains 15 residues. Sequencing was carried out using PBMCs. The chain recombines TRBV19 with TRBJ2-5, with D possibly matching TRBD1 (5 bases). The receptor comes from a male donor in good health and CMV-seronegative. CDR3 DNA sequence: TGTGCCAGTAGTATATCAGGGATGTACCAAGAGACCCAGTACTTC. It yields the protein CASSISGMYQETQYF. The full variable domain, completed using reference TRBV19 and TRBJ2-5, is DGGITQSPKYLFRKEGQNVTLSCEQNLNHDAMYWYRQDPGQGLRLIYYSQIVNDFQKGDIAEGYSVSREKKESFPLTVTSAQKNPTAFYLCASSISGMYQETQYFGPGTRLLVL.